One T cell receptor beta chain is described in this entry. The sample originates from a study of blood T cell repertoires in COVID-19. Source study methods: Estimates of nucleated cell counts were drawn from the amplification of reference gene primers. The table came from immunoSEQ multiplex PCR; TCRdb's copy has only in-frame clones and leaves some out. V, J and clone size are those of that table, while D and trimming were read from the DNA. The profile shows approximately 270,000 clones, about nine tenths of them singletons. Germline V CDR1 and CDR2: MDHEN, SYDVKM. V dropped 0 bases and J dropped 0 bases, with 7 bases sitting between them. This CDR3 is 15 amino acids long.

The rearrangement links TRBV28 to TRBJ2-3, with TRBD2 as a possible D gene (6 bases). Sequencing was carried out using PBMCs or T cells enriched from blood (not recorded which). The TCR originated in an older woman who had recovered from COVID-19. CDR3 sequence reads: CASSLWGGSTDTQYF. In nucleotides, the CDR3 is TGTGCCAGCAGTTTATGGGGAGGTAGCACAGATACGCAGTATTTT.